This entry lists 24 T cell receptor beta chains sequenced from one sample in a study of T-cell memory formation after mild COVID-19. TCRdb used MiXCR to reprocess the 5' RACE reads, holding one entry per CDR3 protein. The sample lists roughly 500,000 distinct CDR3 sequences; roughly 22% were seen once. The sample consisted of PBMCs or a T cell subset sorted from them (not recorded which). Receptors were obtained from an adult woman who had mild COVID-19 (a few samples of this study predate the infection). Cell type and time point are not known.

The J gene is TRBJ1-4, the V gene TRBV20-1; D might be TRBD1 (6 bases). V was cut by 2 bases and J by 3 bases, with 10 bases left in between. This CDR3 has 14 amino acids. Germline V gene lookup returns CDR1 DFQATT and CDR2 SNEGSKA (reference sequence). CDR3 DNA: TGCAGTGCTAGACGAGGGGGAGCTAATGAAAAACTGTTTTTT. This codes for CSARRGGANEKLFF.

This clonotype was picked up a small number of times. CDR3 in DNA: TGTGCCAGCAGTGAAAGTGGGCAGGGTTGGTACACTGAAGCTTTCTTT. This translates into CASSESGQGWYTEAFF. The gene calls are TRBV2 and TRBJ1-1; possibly TRBD1 for D (5 bases). The V end lost 2 bases, the J end lost 3 bases, and 16 bases lay between the germline ends. The CDR3 totals 16 residues. Germline V gene data show CDR1 as SNHLY and CDR2 as FYNNEI.

This clonotype was observed a few times. This rearrangement joins TRBV3-1 to TRBJ2-5; D uncertain. Trimming cost V 1 base and J 5 bases, with 11 bases left between them. Germline V lookup: CDR1 LGHDT, CDR2 YNNKEL (reference sequence). This CDR3 is built from 14 residues. The CDR3 region has the DNA TGTGCCAGCAGCCAAGTGTTAGGAGTGGAGACCCAGTACTTC. It specifies CASSQVLGVETQYF.

The chain is built from TRBV7-9 and TRBJ2-7; TRBD1 is a possible D gene (5 bases). The V and J ends lost 4 bases and 5 bases respectively, with 18 bases between them. The CDR3 is 15 residues long. Germline V lookup: CDR1 SEHNR, CDR2 FQNEAQ (reference sequence). CDR3 amino acids: CASSSSARAGDEQYF. The DNA of the CDR3 is TGTGCCAGCAGCTCCTCCGCCAGGGCTGGGGACGAGCAGTACTTC.

This clonotype has just a few counts. The chain carries TRBV5-1 and TRBJ1-1; no firm D call. Germline CDR1 is SGHRS and CDR2 is YFSETQ. The CDR3 is 15 amino acids. The germline V and J ends were trimmed by 0 bases and 3 bases, with 12 bases remaining between them. The DNA for the CDR3 is TGCGCCAGCAGCTTGGTACCCCCAACGGACACTGAAGCTTTCTTT. Encoded protein: CASSLVPPTDTEAFF.

The table lists this clonotype with a few counts. The rearrangement joins TRBV7-9 to TRBJ2-1; 12 bases fit TRBD2. With V trimmed by 5 bases and J by 6 bases, 5 bases remained unmatched. From germline, CDR1 is SEHNR and CDR2 FQNEAQ (reference sequence). CDR3 length: 15 residues. In nucleotides, the CDR3 is TGTGCCAGCAGCCAACTAGCGGGAGGAACCAATGAGCAGTTCTTC. Translation: CASSQLAGGTNEQFF.

This clonotype was seen a few times. The J gene is TRBJ2-2, the V gene TRBV24-1, with 10 nucleotides matching TRBD1. V lost 9 bases and J lost 0; bases outside the gene matches: 12. Germline V gives CDR1 KGHDR, CDR2 SFDVKD. This CDR3 has 18 amino acids. CDR3: CATERTGGMGTNTGELFF. The CDR3 DNA sequence: TGTGCCACCGAACGGACAGGGGGAATGGGAACGAACACCGGGGAGCTGTTTTTT.

CDR3 residues: CASSLGPPVGYTF. CDR3 DNA: TGTGCCAGCAGCTTAGGGCCTCCGGTGGGCTACACCTTC. The rearrangement links TRBV7-2 to TRBJ1-2; D is undetermined. Per the germline V gene, CDR1 is SGHTA and CDR2 is FQGNSA. V was cut by 1 base and J by 8 bases, with 11 bases left in between. The CDR3 contains 13 residues.

The gene calls are TRBV20-1 and TRBJ2-7, with 8 bases identical to TRBD1. CDR1 is DFQATT, CDR2 SNEGSKA, per germline (reference sequence). Losses at the gene ends were 6 bases for V and 0 bases for J; bases not matched to a gene: 7. This CDR3 region has 14 residues. The CDR3 here is CSAYDRGLSYEQYF. For the CDR3, the DNA is TGCAGTGCGTATGACAGGGGCCTCTCCTACGAGCAGTACTTC.

This sequence joins TRBV7-2 and TRBJ2-5; D possibly corresponds to TRBD1 (5 bases). Trimming removed 1 base from V and 5 bases from J, with 14 bases in between. This CDR3 has 15 residues. The V gene's germline CDR1 is SGHTA and CDR2 FQGNSA. The CDR3 region is CASSLGSGSRETQYF. The CDR3 nucleotides are TGTGCCAGCAGCTTAGGGTCAGGGTCTAGGGAGACCCAGTACTTC.

The chain links TRBV11-3 to TRBJ2-3; 7 bases are a match to TRBD2. Germline CDR1 is SGHNT and CDR2 is YENEEA. V shed 3 bases and J 4 bases; nucleotides not matched to a gene: 4. This CDR3 is built from 14 residues. DNA of the CDR3: TGTGCCAGCAGCTTGGCGGGAGCGCCAGATACGCAGTATTTT. It translates to CASSLAGAPDTQYF.

The table lists this clonotype with many counts. The V and J genes are TRBV11-2 and TRBJ2-6, with 12 positions matching TRBD2. The CDR3 covers 18 residues. CDR1 is SGHAT, CDR2 FQNNGV, per germline. With 5 bases clipped from V and 7 bases from J, the junction kept 12 bases outside the gene matches. CDR3 sequence (DNA): TGTGCCAGCAGCCCAACACTAGCGGGGGGTGCCGGAGCCAACGTCCTGACTTTC. Its translation: CASSPTLAGGAGANVLTF.

The rearrangement joins TRBV12-3 or TRBV12-4 to TRBJ2-7; 7 positions match TRBD2. This CDR3 has 15 residues. Losses at the gene ends were 4 bases for V and 3 bases for J; bases not matched to a gene: 9. DNA of the CDR3: TGTGCCAGCAGTTCAGGGACTACAAGTGGCTACGAGCAGTACTTC. This encodes CASSSGTTSGYEQYF.

The rearrangement joins TRBV5-1 to TRBJ2-6; D unresolved. The CDR3 consists of 14 residues. Germline V gives CDR1 SGHRS, CDR2 YFSETQ. V lost 0 bases, J lost 2 bases, and 3 bases lay in between. This chain's CDR3 is CASSLEPGANVLTF. The CDR3 DNA follows: TGCGCCAGCAGCTTGGAACCTGGGGCCAACGTCCTGACTTTC. The full variable domain, completed using reference TRBV5-1 and TRBJ2-6, is KAGVTQTPRYLIKTRGQQVTLSCSPISGHRSVSWYQQTPGQGLQFLFEYFSETQRNKGNFPGRFSGRQFSNSRSEMNVSTLELGDSALYLCASSLEPGANVLTFGAGSRLTVL.

This clonotype showed up just a few times. The J gene is TRBJ2-2, the V gene TRBV29-1, with D possibly TRBD1 on 5 matching bases. The CDR3 extends over 14 amino acids. V lost 5 bases, J lost 3 bases, and 13 bases lay in between. The germline CDR1 and CDR2 sequences are SQVTM and ANQGSEA. CDR3 nucleotides: TGCAGCGTTTCCAGGGATCAGCACACCGGGGAGCTGTTTTTT. It translates to CSVSRDQHTGELFF.

The chain combines TRBV5-1 with TRBJ1-3; D unclear. The CDR3 loop spans 15 amino acids. The germline CDR1 and CDR2 sequences are SGHRS and YFSETQ. Trimming took off 6 bases at V and 1 base at J, with 14 bases between the two ends. The chain's CDR3 is CASTVAGSSGNTIYF. CDR3 nucleotide sequence: TGCGCCAGCACCGTCGCAGGTAGTTCTGGAAACACCATATATTTT.

The V gene is TRBV6-2 or TRBV6-3, the J gene TRBJ1-4, with 7 bases identical to TRBD1. Germline V gene sequence: CDR1 MNHEY, CDR2 SVGEGT. V was clipped by 6 bases and J by 7 bases; unmatched bases: 8. This CDR3 spans 14 amino acids. The CDR3 loop reads CASSRTGSSEKLFF. In DNA form, the CDR3 reads TGTGCCAGCAGCCGGACAGGAAGCAGTGAAAAACTGTTTTTT.

This clonotype was seen a handful of times. The J gene is TRBJ2-7, the V gene TRBV7-8, with 12 bases identical to TRBD2. V dropped 0 bases and J dropped 9; count of bases not matched to a gene: 6. This CDR3 region has 15 residues. Germline CDR1 reads SGHVS; CDR2 reads FQNEAQ. This CDR3 is CASSLAGLAGSGQYF. DNA for the CDR3: TGTGCCAGCAGCTTAGCCGGACTAGCGGGGTCGGGGCAGTACTTC.

The chain couples TRBV7-9 to TRBJ2-3; 7 bases align to TRBD1. Germline CDR1 reads SEHNR; CDR2 reads FQNEAQ (reference sequence). This CDR3 comprises 14 residues. V shed 10 bases and J 1 base; nucleotides not matched to a gene: 8. Written as DNA, the CDR3 is TGTGCCACCCAGGACAGGTCGGGCACAGATACGCAGTATTTT. Encoded protein: CATQDRSGTDTQYF.

This clonotype was detected a few times. The chain employs TRBV29-1 and TRBJ2-7, with D unclear. Germline loops: CDR1 SQVTM, CDR2 ANQGSEA. With 2 bases removed from V and 1 base from J, the gap between germline ends came to 12 bases. The CDR3 has 14 amino acids. The DNA for the CDR3 is TGCAGCGTTGAACGCGTTGGGGAATCCTACGAGCAGTACTTC. Protein: CSVERVGESYEQYF.

This clonotype turned up a few times. V usage is TRBV15 and J usage is TRBJ2-7; D unresolved. V lost 4 bases to trimming and J lost 0 bases, with 7 bases between them. Germline V gene sequence: CDR1 LNHNV, CDR2 YYDKDF (reference sequence). The CDR3 covers 13 residues. The CDR3 DNA follows: TGTGCCACCAGCACTCCGAGCTCCTACGAGCAGTACTTC. Translation gives CATSTPSSYEQYF. Drawing the rest from reference TRBV15 and TRBJ2-7, the complete variable domain is DAMVIQNPRYQVTQFGKPVTLSCSQTLNHNVMYWYQQKSSQAPKLLFHYYDKDFNNEADTPDNFQSRRPNTSFCFLDIRSPGLGDTAMYLCATSTPSSYEQYFGPGTRLTVT.

The sample holds a few counts of this clonotype. The chain employs TRBV11-2 and TRBJ2-3; TRBD2 matches 10 bases. Germline V gives CDR1 SGHAT, CDR2 FQNNGV. V was pared by 5 bases and J by 3 bases, with 8 bases of the junction left unmatched. CDR3 size: 16 residues. The CDR3 sequence is CASSPVAGGQTDTQYF. CDR3 coding DNA: TGTGCCAGCAGCCCGGTAGCGGGGGGCCAGACAGATACGCAGTATTTT.

This clonotype came up a few times. This chain uses TRBV19 with TRBJ1-2; possible D gene TRBD1, 6 bases. This CDR3 comprises 13 residues. Germline CDR1 and CDR2: LNHDA and SQIVND (reference sequence). Trimming removed 6 bases at V and 4 bases at J, with 12 bases between. In DNA, the CDR3 is TGTGCCAGTAGCCGACAGGCCACCTATGGCTACACCTTC. Protein: CASSRQATYGYTF.

This clonotype was seen ten or more times. The chain employs TRBV3-1 and TRBJ2-7, with 7 bases matching TRBD2. J was trimmed by 0 bases and V by 4 bases; bases with no gene match: 6. The CDR3 has 15 amino acids. Germline lookup yields CDR1 LGHDT and CDR2 YNNKEL (reference sequence). In DNA form, the CDR3 reads TGTGCCAGCAGCCGCCCTAGCGGTGCCTCCTACGAGCAGTACTTC. It specifies CASSRPSGASYEQYF.